What follows is one T cell receptor (beta chain) and its context. Antigen: not known. The assay was immunoSEQ multiplex PCR, and TCRdb's table has in-frame clones only and misses some. The sample includes fewer than 500,000 clones, 90% of them seen just once. Germline V gives CDR1 SGHNT, CDR2 YENEEA. V dropped 5 bases and J dropped 1; count of bases not matched to a gene: 8. This CDR3 region has 16 residues. The sample is drawn from a study of Ad26.COV2.S vaccination and SARS-CoV-2 variants. Study details: Into the muscle, Ad26.COV2.S was dosed once or twice, 56 days apart.

Treatment described: some 20 received Ad26.COV2.S at low or high dose, single or two shots; roughly five received placebo; per-sample allocation not given. Samples analyzed were those drawn on day 63 after the first vaccine or placebo injection. Study-wide results and caveats: Analyses of TCR breadth and depth may have underestimated total T cell responses.

Sequencing used peripheral blood, obtained in a trial of Ad26.COV2.S vaccine versus placebo. The chain combines TRBV11-3 with TRBJ2-1; 7 bases are shared with TRBD2. The TCR sequence derives from a person between 18 and 60 years old who received the Ad26.COV2.S COVID-19 vaccine or a placebo. In DNA form, the CDR3 reads TGTGCCAGCAGCCCGGGCGGGAGTCAATCCTACAATGAGCAGTTCTTC. Protein sequence: CASSPGGSQSYNEQFF.